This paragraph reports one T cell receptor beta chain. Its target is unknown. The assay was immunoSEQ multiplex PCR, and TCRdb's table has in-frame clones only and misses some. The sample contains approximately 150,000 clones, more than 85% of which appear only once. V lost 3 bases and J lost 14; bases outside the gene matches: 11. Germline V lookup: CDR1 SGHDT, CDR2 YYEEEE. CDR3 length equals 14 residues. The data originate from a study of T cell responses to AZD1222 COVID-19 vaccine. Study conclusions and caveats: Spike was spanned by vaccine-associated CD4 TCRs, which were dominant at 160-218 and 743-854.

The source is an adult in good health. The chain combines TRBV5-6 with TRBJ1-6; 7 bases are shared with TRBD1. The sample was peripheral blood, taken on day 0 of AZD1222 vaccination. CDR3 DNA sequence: TGTGCCAGCAGCTCCGCCAGGGGGAAATTCACCCTCCACTTT. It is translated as CASSSARGKFTLHF.